This section outlines one T cell receptor (beta chain) sequence together with its context. A single base separates this from a much larger clone, so it may be a read error. The entry originates in a study of T cells in Graves' hyperthyroidism and ophthalmopathy. V shed 5 bases and J shed 0 bases, with 11 bases lying between them. CDR3 length equals 14 residues. From germline, CDR1 is MNHNS and CDR2 SASEGT. TCR beta CDR3 regions were amplified from RNA. HTBI primers drove first-round RT-PCR of the TCR CDR3. TCRdb reanalysed the multiplex PCR reads using MiXCR and keeps one entry per CDR3 protein. The sample records some 570,000 distinct CDR3 sequences, approximately 17% being singletons.

The sequenced sample consisted of blood. This receptor was taken from a woman younger than 35 with Graves' ophthalmopathy. The J gene is TRBJ2-7, the V gene TRBV6-1, with D hard to call. The CDR3 reads CASSSSGRSYEQYF. The CDR3 DNA reads TGTGCCAGCAGTTCGTCCGGGCGCTCCTACGAGCAGTACTTC.